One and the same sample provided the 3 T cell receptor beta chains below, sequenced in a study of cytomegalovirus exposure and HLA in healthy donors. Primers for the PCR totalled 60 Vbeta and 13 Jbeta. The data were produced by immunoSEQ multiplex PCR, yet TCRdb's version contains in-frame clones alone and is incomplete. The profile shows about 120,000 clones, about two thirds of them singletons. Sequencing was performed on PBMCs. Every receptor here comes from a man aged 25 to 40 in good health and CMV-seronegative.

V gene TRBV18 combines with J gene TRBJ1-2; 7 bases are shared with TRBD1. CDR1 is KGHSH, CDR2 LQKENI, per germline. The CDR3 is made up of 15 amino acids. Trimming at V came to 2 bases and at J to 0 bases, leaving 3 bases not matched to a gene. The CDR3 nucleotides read TGTGCCAGCTCACCAGCGACAGGGACTAACTATGGCTACACCTTC. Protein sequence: CASSPATGTNYGYTF.

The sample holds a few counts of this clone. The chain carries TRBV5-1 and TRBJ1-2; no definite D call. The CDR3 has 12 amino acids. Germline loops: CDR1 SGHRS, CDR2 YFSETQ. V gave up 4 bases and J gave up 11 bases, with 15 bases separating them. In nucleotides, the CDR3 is TGCGCCAGCAGCCCGGAGAGAGGTTCATACACCTTC. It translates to CASSPERGSYTF.

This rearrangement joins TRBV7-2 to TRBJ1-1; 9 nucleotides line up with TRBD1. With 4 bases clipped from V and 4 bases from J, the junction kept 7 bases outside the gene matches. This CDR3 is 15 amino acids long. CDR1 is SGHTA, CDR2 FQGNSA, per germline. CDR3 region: CASSSPDRGVTEAFF. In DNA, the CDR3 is TGTGCCAGCAGCTCCCCCGACAGGGGGGTCACTGAAGCTTTCTTT.